The 2 T cell receptor beta chains presented below share a single source sample, sequenced in a study of tumor-infiltrating lymphocytes in localized non-small cell lung cancer. Repertoires were generated with immunoSEQ multiplex PCR, while TCRdb's copy carries only in-frame clones and drops some. The table includes 15,000 to 20,000 clones, over 70% detected once. The sequencing input was lung tumor tissue. These receptors were collected from a human donor with non-small cell lung cancer.

The chain is built from TRBV19 and TRBJ1-4, with a tentative D call TRBD1 (5 bases). V lost 6 bases and J 9 bases, leaving 14 bases between the germline ends. The CDR3 runs to 13 residues. Germline V gives CDR1 LNHDA, CDR2 SQIVND (reference sequence). The DNA for the CDR3 is TGTGCCAGTAGGGTGATGGGGGTTCAAAAACTGTTTTTT. The encoded protein is CASRVMGVQKLFF.

V usage is TRBV5-1 and J usage is TRBJ2-7; TRBD2 aligns across 11 bases. Germline V gene lookup returns CDR1 SGHRS and CDR2 YFSETQ. This CDR3 has 14 amino acids. The V gene end was trimmed by 6 bases and the J gene end by 2 bases; junction bases not matched to a gene: 4. The CDR3 coding sequence is TGCGCCAGCAAAGGACTAGCGGGCGCCTACGAGCAGTACTTC. It translates to CASKGLAGAYEQYF.